The 8 T cell receptor beta chains listed next were all sequenced from one sample in a study of blood T cell repertoires in COVID-19. Some clones are missing from TCRdb's copy, which holds only in-frame ones; the method was immunoSEQ multiplex PCR. The sample lists under 200,000 clones; 75% to 90% were seen once. Sequencing used PBMCs or T cells enriched from blood (not recorded which). The receptors here all came from a young woman who had recovered from COVID-19.

V is TRBV28 and J is TRBJ2-7; 10 positions agree with TRBD2. The CDR3 runs to 15 residues. Germline CDR1 reads MDHEN; CDR2 reads SYDVKM. V dropped 3 bases and J dropped 4; count of bases not matched to a gene: 6. The CDR3 protein is CASSFVSGRVYEQYF. As DNA, the CDR3 is TGTGCCAGCAGTTTCGTCAGCGGGAGGGTTTACGAGCAGTACTTC.

This chain links TRBV19 with TRBJ2-7, with 12 bases fitting TRBD2. CDR3 length equals 18 residues. Germline V CDR1 and CDR2: LNHDA, SQIVND (reference sequence). After removal of 3 bases from V and 5 bases from J, the junction contained 14 bases not matched to a gene. The CDR3 reads CASSMSKLAGGSYDEQYF. As DNA, the CDR3 is TGTGCCAGTAGTATGTCTAAACTAGCGGGAGGTTCCTACGACGAGCAGTACTTC.

The chain carries TRBV10-2 and TRBJ2-7, with D perhaps TRBD1 (6 bases). Trimming took 0 bases from V and 2 from J, leaving 14 bases between them. The CDR3 loop spans 16 amino acids. Germline V CDR1 and CDR2: WSHSY, SAAADI. CDR3: CASSESTGPGAYEQYF. The CDR3 nucleotides read TGCGCCAGCAGTGAGTCGACAGGACCTGGTGCCTACGAGCAGTACTTC.

About this clone itself: The junction shows a germline mismatch at one end, possibly a read error. V usage is TRBV20-1 and J usage is TRBJ2-7, with TRBD2 matching over 11 bases. The CDR3 loop spans 11 amino acids. CDR1 and CDR2 (germline): DFQATT, SNEGSKA (reference sequence). CDR3 amino acids: CSALGLAGIHF. For the CDR3, the DNA is TGCAGTGCCCTCGGACTAGCGGGTATTCACTTC.

A note on this clone: Distinct nucleotide sequences in the sample also encode this CDR3. The chain employs TRBV3-1 (or the pseudogene TRBV3-2) and TRBJ2-7; D is perhaps TRBD2 (5 bases). This CDR3 has 13 amino acids. Trimming cost V 0 bases and J 5 bases, with 8 bases left between them. Germline V gene sequence: CDR1 LGHDT, CDR2 YNNKEL (reference sequence). CDR3 sequence: CASSQDRGHEQYF. CDR3 in DNA: TGTGCCAGCAGCCAAGACCGAGGGCACGAGCAGTACTTC.

This chain joins TRBV28 and TRBJ2-1; TRBD2 agrees at 13 bases. Germline V gene data show CDR1 as MDHEN and CDR2 as SYDVKM. CDR3 length: 15 residues. V lost 3 bases, J lost 6 bases, and 2 bases stayed unmatched. CDR3 loop: CASSLGTSGVNEQFF. The CDR3 nucleotides are TGTGCCAGCAGTTTGGGGACTAGCGGGGTCAATGAGCAGTTCTTC.

As DNA, the CDR3 is TGTGCCAGCAGTGAAGCGGTGTGGGAGGGCCACAATGAGCAGTTCTTC. Amino acids: CASSEAVWEGHNEQFF. V usage is TRBV6-1 and J usage is TRBJ2-1, with 7 bases aligning to TRBD2. The V and J ends lost 0 bases and 5 bases, in that order; junction bases with no gene match: 7. The CDR3 extends over 16 amino acids. The germline V gene has CDR1 MNHNS and CDR2 SASEGT.

DNA of the CDR3: TGTGCCAGCAGTTACTCGACAGGGAAGGCCAACTATGGCTACACCTTC. Protein sequence: CASSYSTGKANYGYTF. V and J are TRBV6-5 and TRBJ1-2; the match to TRBD1 covers 7 bases. Germline V lookup: CDR1 MNHEY, CDR2 SVGAGI. The junction had 6 bases not matched to a gene; V was cut back by 0 bases and J by 2 bases. This CDR3 region has 16 residues.